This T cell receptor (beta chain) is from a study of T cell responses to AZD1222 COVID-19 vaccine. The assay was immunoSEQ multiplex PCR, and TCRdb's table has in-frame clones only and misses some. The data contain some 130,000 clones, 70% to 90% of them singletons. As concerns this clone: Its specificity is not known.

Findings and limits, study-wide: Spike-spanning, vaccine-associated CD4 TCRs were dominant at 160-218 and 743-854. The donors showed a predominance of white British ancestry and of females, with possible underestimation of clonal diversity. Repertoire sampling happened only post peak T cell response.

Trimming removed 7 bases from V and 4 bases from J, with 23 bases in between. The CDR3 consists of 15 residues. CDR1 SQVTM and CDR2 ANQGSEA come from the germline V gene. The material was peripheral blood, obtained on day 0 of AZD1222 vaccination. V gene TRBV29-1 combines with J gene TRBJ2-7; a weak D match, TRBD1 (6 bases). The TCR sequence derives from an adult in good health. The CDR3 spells CSAAVTGEDIYEQYF. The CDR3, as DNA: TGCAGCGCCGCGGTGACAGGAGAGGATATATACGAGCAGTACTTC.